This T cell receptor (beta chain) was sequenced for a study of shared clonotypes between healthy human individuals. The CDR3 has 16 amino acids. Germline CDR1 is SSHAT and CDR2 is FNYEAQ (reference sequence). Genomic DNA belonging to each subset was distributed in equal measure over several immunoSEQ plates. Clones were read by immunoSEQ multiplex PCR, and TCRdb kept only the in-frame ones, dropping some. This sample carries about 1 million clones, around 74% of them seen once, and the ten largest clones take approximately 1.5%. This clone was recorded a few times. The antigen is undetermined. Relative to the germline gene, one junction end is altered; a read error may explain this. Study outcomes and limitations: In general, naive subsets displayed greater estimated richness than memory subsets did.

The chain is built from TRBV7-7 and TRBJ2-5; weak D call: TRBD2 (6 bases). Sequencing input: memory CD4+ T cells sorted from blood. Subset specified: CD45RA-negative fraction. The sequence came from a man aged 18 to 30 in good health. The CDR3 loop is CASSFGRMTRRETQYF. Here the CDR3 DNA reads TGTGCTAGCAGCTTCGGGCGGATGACTAGGCGGGAGACCCAGTACTTC.